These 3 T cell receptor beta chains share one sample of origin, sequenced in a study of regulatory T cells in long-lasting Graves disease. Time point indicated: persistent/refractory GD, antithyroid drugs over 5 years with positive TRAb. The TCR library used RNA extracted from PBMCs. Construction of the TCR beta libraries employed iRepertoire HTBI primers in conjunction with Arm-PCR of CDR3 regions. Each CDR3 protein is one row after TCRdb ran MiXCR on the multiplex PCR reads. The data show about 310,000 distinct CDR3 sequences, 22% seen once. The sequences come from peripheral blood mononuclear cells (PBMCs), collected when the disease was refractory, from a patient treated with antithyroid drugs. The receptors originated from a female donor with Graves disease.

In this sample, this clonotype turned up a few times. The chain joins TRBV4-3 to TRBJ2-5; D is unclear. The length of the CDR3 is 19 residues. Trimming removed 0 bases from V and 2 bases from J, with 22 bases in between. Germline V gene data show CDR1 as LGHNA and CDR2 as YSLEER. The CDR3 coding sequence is TGCGCCAGCAGCCAAGAGGGCACCAGCCACTTAAGTCATCAAGAGACCCAGTACTTC. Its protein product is CASSQEGTSHLSHQETQYF.

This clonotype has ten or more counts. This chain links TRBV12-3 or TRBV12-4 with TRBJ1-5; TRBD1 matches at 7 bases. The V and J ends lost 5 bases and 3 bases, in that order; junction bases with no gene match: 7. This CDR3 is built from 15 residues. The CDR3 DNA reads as TGTGCCAGCAGTCGAAACGACAGGGACAATCAGCCCCAGCATTTT. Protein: CASSRNDRDNQPQHF.

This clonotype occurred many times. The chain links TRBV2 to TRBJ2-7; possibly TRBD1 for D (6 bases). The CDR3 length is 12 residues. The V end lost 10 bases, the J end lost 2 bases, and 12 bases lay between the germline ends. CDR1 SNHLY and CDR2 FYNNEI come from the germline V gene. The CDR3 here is CATRTAPYEQYF. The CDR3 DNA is TGTGCCACCCGGACAGCCCCCTACGAGCAGTACTTC. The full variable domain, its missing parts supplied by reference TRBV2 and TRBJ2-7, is EPEVTQTPSHQVTQMGQEVILRCVPISNHLYFYWYRQILGQKVEFLVSFYNNEISEKSEIFDDQFSVERPDGSNFTLKIRSTKLEDSAMYFCATRTAPYEQYFGPGTRLTVT.